The 19 T cell receptor beta chains below all came from one sample that was sequenced in a study of T cell changes during pregnancy in multiple sclerosis. Measured with immunoSEQ multiplex PCR; TCRdb has only the in-frame clones, and not every one. Of roughly 38,000 clones in the sample, 88% were seen once. Source: CD8+ T cells from peripheral blood mononuclear cells, taken in the third trimester of pregnancy. Source of these receptors: a female donor with multiple sclerosis, enrolled in a pregnancy study.

The V gene is TRBV19, the J gene TRBJ2-7, with 7 bases lining up with TRBD1. CDR3 length equals 13 residues. The trim removed 3 bases at V and 3 bases at J, leaving 2 bases unmatched. Germline assignment: CDR1 LNHDA and CDR2 SQIVND (reference sequence). The CDR3 coding sequence is TGTGCCAGTAGTATCGCAGGGGGCTACGAGCAGTACTTC. Translation gives CASSIAGGYEQYF.

CDR3: CASSIDGTAVYEQYF. CDR3 nucleotide sequence: TGTGCCAGTAGTATCGACGGGACAGCTGTCTACGAGCAGTACTTC. The V gene is TRBV19, the J gene TRBJ2-7; TRBD1 agrees at 7 bases. V gave up 3 bases and J gave up 3 bases; unmatched junction bases: 8. Germline CDR1 LNHDA, CDR2 SQIVND (reference sequence). The CDR3 extends over 15 amino acids.

Only one count was recorded for this clone. CDR3 protein: CASSQVEGPYEQYF. CDR3 bases: TGCGCCAGCAGCCAAGTAGAGGGCCCCTACGAGCAGTACTTC. V and J are TRBV4-3 and TRBJ2-7; TRBD2 is a possible D gene (5 bases). V lost 1 base and J lost 2, with 9 bases in between. This CDR3 comprises 14 residues. CDR1 and CDR2 (germline): LGHNA, YSLEER.

The CDR3 here is CASSSGGGELFF. In DNA, the CDR3 is TGTGCCAGCAGTTCCGGGGGCGGGGAGCTGTTTTTT. The genes are TRBV6-5 and TRBJ2-2, with D perhaps matching TRBD2 (6 bases). The germline V gene encodes CDR1 MNHEY and CDR2 SVGAGI. The CDR3 length is 12 residues. V shed 4 bases and J shed 7 bases, with 7 bases lying between them.

The chain is built from TRBV6-5 and TRBJ2-3; the match to TRBD1 covers 7 bases. CDR1 is MNHEY and CDR2 is SVGAGI in the germline V gene. V was pared by 4 bases and J by 1 base, with 2 bases of the junction left unmatched. The CDR3 contains 14 residues. CDR3 coding DNA: TGTGCCAGCAGTTTTGGGACAGGCACAGATACGCAGTATTTT. Protein sequence: CASSFGTGTDTQYF.

The CDR3 reads CASSSSPRTDYGYTF. Written as DNA, the CDR3 is TGTGCCAGCAGCTCGTCACCTAGGACAGACTATGGCTACACCTTC. The chain combines TRBV7-9 with TRBJ1-2; a weak D match, TRBD1 (6 bases). Germline assignment: CDR1 SEHNR and CDR2 FQNEAQ (reference sequence). V gave up 4 bases and J gave up 3 bases, with 15 bases separating them. This CDR3 spans 15 amino acids.

This sequence joins TRBV28 and TRBJ2-2, with 7 bases identical to TRBD1. Germline trimming cut 2 bases from V and 5 bases from J; bases unmatched to any gene: 2. The CDR3 consists of 14 residues. Germline V lookup: CDR1 MDHEN, CDR2 SYDVKM. This CDR3 reads CASSLKGATGELFF. The CDR3 nucleotides read TGTGCCAGCAGTTTAAAGGGGGCTACCGGGGAGCTGTTTTTT.

This clone was counted once. This chain connects TRBV27 to TRBJ1-2, with 7 bases aligning to TRBD1. This CDR3 has 14 residues. Germline values: CDR1 MNHEY, CDR2 SMNVEV (reference sequence). V dropped 6 bases and J dropped 2; count of bases not matched to a gene: 6. As DNA, the CDR3 is TGTGCCAGCAGGTACGGACAGGCAAACTATGGCTACACCTTC. This codes for CASRYGQANYGYTF.

The chain has TRBV27 and TRBJ1-6, with a possible D match to TRBD1 (6 bases). There are 14 residues in the CDR3. The V and J ends lost 7 bases and 8 bases respectively, with 15 bases between them. CDR1 and CDR2 from the germline V gene are MNHEY and SMNVEV (reference sequence). Here the CDR3 reads CASTWGRGYSPLHF. For the CDR3, the DNA is TGTGCCAGCACCTGGGGCAGGGGTTATTCACCCCTCCACTTT.

The chain links TRBV27 to TRBJ2-4, with 10 bases lining up with TRBD1. This CDR3 has 16 amino acids. The germline CDR1 and CDR2 sequences are MNHEY and SMNVEV (reference sequence). The CDR3 DNA follows: TGTGATCCTCTGACAGGGGGCTTCACGACCAAAAACATTCAGTACTTC. It translates to CDPLTGGFTTKNIQYF.

This clone was picked up one time. The DNA of the CDR3 is TGTGCCTGGAGTTGGGAGGGTAGGGCTTTCTTT. Amino acids: CAWSWEGRAFF. The chain couples TRBV30 to TRBJ1-1; D not certain. V was pared by 2 bases and J by 11 bases, with 12 bases between. The CDR3 totals 11 residues. Germline loops: CDR1 GTSNPN, CDR2 SVGIG (reference sequence).

This CDR3 is CASSQDHRLEFVTEQYF. Here the CDR3 DNA reads TGCGCCAGCAGCCAAGACCACCGGTTGGAGTTTGTGACCGAGCAGTACTTC. This chain uses TRBV4-1 with TRBJ2-7; D unclear. The germline gives CDR1 MGHRA, CDR2 YSYEKL. Trimming stripped 0 bases from V and 6 bases from J, with 21 bases between. This CDR3 has 17 amino acids.

The chain carries TRBV19 and TRBJ1-4; D is unclear. With 4 bases removed from V and 8 bases from J, the gap between germline ends came to 14 bases. The CDR3 extends over 14 amino acids. Germline values: CDR1 LNHDA, CDR2 SQIVND (reference sequence). The chain's CDR3 is CASSTLTGSEKLFF. The CDR3 region has the DNA TGTGCCAGTAGTACCCTCACGGGATCCGAAAAACTGTTTTTT. Complete variable domain (other parts from reference TRBV19 and TRBJ1-4): DGGITQSPKYLFRKEGQNVTLSCEQNLNHDAMYWYRQDPGQGLRLIYYSQIVNDFQKGDIAEGYSVSREKKESFPLTVTSAQKNPTAFYLCASSTLTGSEKLFFGSGTQLSVL.

This clone was counted once. The chain combines TRBV13 with TRBJ1-3; D is perhaps TRBD1 (5 bases). The germline V gene has CDR1 PRHDT and CDR2 FYEKMQ (reference sequence). The CDR3 is 17 residues long. Trimming removed 4 bases from V and 2 bases from J, with 18 bases in between. CDR3 residues: CASSSTGRDGTGNTIYF. The CDR3 DNA sequence: TGTGCCAGCAGCTCTACCGGGCGGGACGGCACTGGAAACACCATATATTTT.

The gene calls are TRBV9 and TRBJ1-2, with 8 bases aligning to TRBD1. This CDR3 contains 13 residues. With 1 base clipped from V and 7 bases from J, the junction kept 3 bases outside the gene matches. Germline lookup yields CDR1 SGDLS and CDR2 YYNGEE. In nucleotides, the CDR3 is TGTGCCAGCAGCGTACGACAGGGGAGTGGCTACACCTTC. It is translated as CASSVRQGSGYTF.

The chain couples TRBV5-4 to TRBJ2-3, with a possible D match to TRBD2 (5 bases). V was trimmed by 0 bases and J by 14 bases, leaving 13 bases between them. The germline V gene has CDR1 SGHNT and CDR2 YYREEE (reference sequence). The CDR3 is 12 residues long. This CDR3 is CASSLDYSDAYF. CDR3 nucleotides: TGTGCCAGCAGCTTGGATTATAGCGACGCGTATTTT.

The V call is TRBV30, the J call TRBJ2-7, with D maybe TRBD1 (5 bases). CDR1 is GTSNPN, CDR2 SVGIG, per germline (reference sequence). CDR3 length: 13 amino acids. V lost 2 bases and J lost 5, with 13 bases in between. CDR3 nucleotide sequence: TGTGCCTGGAGTACCGGGTTCAGGGACGAGCAGTACTTC. Its translation is CAWSTGFRDEQYF. Based on the CDR3 plus reference TRBV30 and TRBJ2-7, the full variable domain is SQTIHQWPATLVQPVGSPLSLECTVEGTSNPNLYWYRQAAGRGLQLLFYSVGIGQISSEVPQNLSASRPQDRQFILSSKKLLLSDSGFYLCAWSTGFRDEQYFGPGTRLTVT.

This sequence joins TRBV15 and TRBJ2-5; no reliable D call. The DNA end is more similar to TRBJ2-7, so the J call may be wrong. This CDR3 spans 11 amino acids. Germline-derived CDR1 and CDR2 are LNHNV and YYDKDF (reference sequence). CDR3 loop: CATSSRYEQYF. The CDR3 DNA sequence: TGTGCCACCAGCAGCCGTTACGAGCAGTACTTC.

V is TRBV10-3 and J is TRBJ2-5; possibly TRBD1 for D (6 bases). Trimming took off 10 bases at V and 4 bases at J, with 19 bases between the two ends. From germline, CDR1 is ENHRY and CDR2 SYGVKD. This CDR3 is 14 amino acids long. For the CDR3, the DNA is TGTGCCACTAAACCGGAACAGGGTTTAGAGACCCAGTACTTC. Its protein is CATKPEQGLETQYF.